Included here is one TCR beta chain sequence, with context. What it binds is unknown. Measured with immunoSEQ multiplex PCR; TCRdb has only the in-frame clones, and not every one. The data show about 74,000 clones, nearly 95% seen once. CDR3 length equals 17 residues. Trimming removed 5 bases from V and 0 bases from J; junction bases left unmatched: 11. CDR1 and CDR2 (germline): SQVTM, ANQGSEA. This entry belongs to a study of cytomegalovirus exposure and HLA in healthy donors. Study-level background: In a later analysis, the 120 or so validation repertoires were reported to have used the same platform as the approximately 700 first-cohort repertoires. Findings of the study overall: According to the study, 180 or so TCR beta chains were cytomegalovirus-associated.

The source material was PBMCs. This rearrangement joins TRBV29-1 to TRBJ2-4, with 9 bases matching TRBD2. The receptor comes from a man aged 18-30 years in good health and CMV-seropositive. For the CDR3, the DNA is TGCAGCGTTAGGACAGCTTTACTAGCGGGAGCCAAAAACATTCAGTACTTC. Amino acids: CSVRTALLAGAKNIQYF.